A single sample gave rise to the 21 T cell receptor beta chains below, sequenced in a study of PD-1 blockade in classical Hodgkin lymphoma. As to time point: newly diagnosed, previously untreated cHL patient sample. CD4+ T cells were purified from thawed PBMCs by magnetic negative selection. Sequencing used immunoSEQ multiplex PCR; TCRdb keeps in-frame clones, though not all of them. Of 20,000 to 30,000 clones listed, around 90% are singletons. Specimen: CD4+ T cells from blood. Receptor source: a human donor with classical Hodgkin lymphoma.

The rearrangement uses TRBV7-2 and TRBJ2-2; 7 bases map to TRBD2. With 5 bases clipped from V and 7 bases from J, the junction kept 10 bases outside the gene matches. Germline assignment: CDR1 SGHTA and CDR2 FQGNSA. The CDR3 consists of 15 residues. The CDR3: CASSPRTGRGGELFF. The CDR3, as DNA: TGTGCCAGCAGCCCCCGAACGGGGAGGGGCGGGGAGCTGTTTTTT.

The chain joins TRBV5-1 to TRBJ1-3; 9 nucleotides agree with TRBD1. The V segment lost 1 base and the J segment 0 bases; nucleotides outside the gene matches: 5. This CDR3 is 17 amino acids long. The germline V gene encodes CDR1 SGHRS and CDR2 YFSETQ. The CDR3 sequence: CASSLPSGQGSGNTIYF. CDR3 nucleotide sequence: TGCGCCAGCAGCTTGCCCTCGGGACAGGGCTCTGGAAACACCATATATTTT.

The chain combines TRBV5-1 with TRBJ2-1; D might be TRBD2 (6 bases). CDR1 and CDR2 (germline): SGHRS, YFSETQ. V lost 0 bases and J lost 4, with 11 bases in between. This CDR3 region has 15 residues. The CDR3 loop is CASSLAPGVYNEQFF. The CDR3 bases are TGCGCCAGCAGCTTGGCTCCGGGGGTATACAATGAGCAGTTCTTC.

The V call is TRBV18, the J call TRBJ2-5; maybe TRBD2 (5 bases). The CDR3 totals 13 residues. Trimming cost V 3 bases and J 3 bases, with 8 bases left between them. Per germline, CDR1 KGHSH and CDR2 LQKENI. The CDR3 is CASSPREEETQYF. DNA for the CDR3: TGTGCCAGCTCACCGAGGGAAGAAGAGACCCAGTACTTC.

CDR3 sequence (DNA): TGTGCCAGCAGCCCACGAGGACAGGGCAATGAGCAGTTCTTC. The encoded protein is CASSPRGQGNEQFF. The V gene is TRBV11-3, the J gene TRBJ2-1, with 8 nucleotides matching TRBD1. The length of the CDR3 is 14 residues. CDR1 is SGHNT and CDR2 is YENEEA in the germline V gene. J was trimmed by 6 bases and V by 5 bases; bases with no gene match: 6.

The V and J genes are TRBV2 and TRBJ2-5; no reliable D call. Trimming cost V 3 bases and J 2 bases, with 7 bases left between them. CDR3 size: 13 residues. Germline V gene data show CDR1 as SNHLY and CDR2 as FYNNEI. The chain's CDR3 is CASSDDFQETQYF. The CDR3 DNA sequence: TGTGCCAGCAGTGATGACTTTCAAGAGACCCAGTACTTC.

CDR3 residues: CASNPRRDRGVVTEAFF. The CDR3 nucleotides read TGTGCCAGCAACCCAAGGCGGGACAGGGGTGTCGTCACTGAAGCTTTCTTT. The chain uses TRBV13 and TRBJ1-1, with 10 nucleotides matching TRBD1. Looked up from germline, CDR1 is PRHDT and CDR2 is FYEKMQ (reference sequence). The V segment lost 7 bases and the J segment 4 bases; nucleotides outside the gene matches: 15. The CDR3 has 17 amino acids.

This clone was seen only once. This chain joins TRBV21-1 and TRBJ1-1; the table calls TRBD1, which could not be checked here. TRBV21-1 is a recognized pseudogene. This CDR3 contains 16 residues. The CDR3 DNA reads TGTGCCAGCAGCATGACAGGGTGGGAGGTGGACACTGAAGCTTTCTTT. It translates to CASSMTGWEVDTEAFF.

The gene calls are TRBV28 and TRBJ2-7; D is unclear. V lost 3 bases and J 3 bases, leaving 6 bases between the germline ends. The CDR3 extends over 12 amino acids. From germline, CDR1 is MDHEN and CDR2 SYDVKM. The CDR3 sequence is CASSFLIYEQYF. The CDR3 DNA follows: TGTGCCAGCAGTTTCCTAATCTACGAGCAGTACTTC.

V is TRBV30 and J is TRBJ1-4; D possibly corresponds to TRBD1 (5 bases). V lost 5 bases and J lost 5, with 6 bases in between. Germline assignment: CDR1 GTSNPN and CDR2 SVGIG (reference sequence). The CDR3 covers 11 residues. CDR3 coding DNA: TGTGCCTGGGGGGCGAATGAAAAACTGTTTTTT. It codes for CAWGANEKLFF.

The chain recombines TRBV5-5 with TRBJ2-7, with D unresolved. The V gene's germline CDR1 is SGHKS and CDR2 YYEKEE (reference sequence). This CDR3 has 15 residues. Between the trimmed V and J ends, which lost 0 bases and 4 bases, there was a span of 14 bases. Written as DNA, the CDR3 is TGTGCCAGCAGCTTGGATCCAGTGCAGCCTTACGAGCAGTACTTC. Translating gives CASSLDPVQPYEQYF.

The V call is TRBV19, the J call TRBJ1-5; 10 nucleotides agree with TRBD1. J gave up 3 bases and V 10 bases, and 9 bases lay outside the gene matches. Germline V gives CDR1 LNHDA, CDR2 SQIVND (reference sequence). The CDR3 is 15 residues long. Written as DNA, the CDR3 is TGTGCCACCCAAGGGACAGGGGCCTACAATCAGCCCCAGCATTTT. Its protein is CATQGTGAYNQPQHF.

The chain employs TRBV30 and TRBJ1-1; TRBD1 is a possible D gene (5 bases). Germline CDR1 reads GTSNPN; CDR2 reads SVGIG (reference sequence). Deletions cut 3 bases from V and 1 base from J, with 9 bases between. CDR3 length: 13 residues. CDR3 coding DNA: TGTGCCTGGAGCGGGACGGAGAACACTGAAGCTTTCTTT. It specifies CAWSGTENTEAFF.

This chain uses TRBV2 with TRBJ2-2, with 8 positions matching TRBD1. The CDR3 loop spans 15 amino acids. V shed 9 bases, J shed 3 bases, and the junction held 9 bases outside the gene matches. Germline CDR1 and CDR2: SNHLY and FYNNEI. The CDR3 loop reads CASHRRGPDTGELFF. In DNA form, the CDR3 reads TGTGCCAGTCATCGCAGGGGGCCGGACACCGGGGAGCTGTTTTTT. Full variable domain (rest looked up from reference TRBV2 and TRBJ2-2): EPEVTQTPSHQVTQMGQEVILRCVPISNHLYFYWYRQILGQKVEFLVSFYNNEISEKSEIFDDQFSVERPDGSNFTLKIRSTKLEDSAMYFCASHRRGPDTGELFFGEGSRLTVL.

The chain uses TRBV6-5 and TRBJ1-2; D is perhaps TRBD1 (6 bases). Trimming took 7 bases from V and 7 from J, leaving 16 bases between them. The CDR3 is 13 residues long. Per the germline V gene, CDR1 is MNHEY and CDR2 is SVGAGI. The CDR3 is CASTFLRGGGYTF. The CDR3 DNA reads TGTGCCAGCACCTTCTTAAGGGGGGGTGGCTACACCTTC.

This chain joins TRBV18 and TRBJ1-1; weak D call: TRBD1 (5 bases). The V end lost 6 bases, the J end lost 4 bases, and 12 bases lay between the germline ends. This CDR3 is built from 13 residues. CDR1 and CDR2 (germline): KGHSH, LQKENI. The CDR3 spells CASSPGATTEAFF. CDR3 bases: TGTGCCAGCTCCCCCGGGGCGACCACTGAAGCTTTCTTT. Filled out from reference TRBV18 and TRBJ1-1, the complete variable domain reads NAGVMQNPRHLVRRRGQEARLRCSPMKGHSHVYWYRQLPEEGLKFMVYLQKENIIDESGMPKERFSAEFPKEGPSILRIQQVVRGDSAAYFCASSPGATTEAFFGQGTRLTVV.

The J gene is TRBJ1-4, the V gene TRBV5-6; D unclear. With 1 base removed from V and 7 bases from J, the gap between germline ends came to 17 bases. The V gene's germline CDR1 is SGHDT and CDR2 YYEEEE. The CDR3 has 16 residues. This CDR3 is CASSLLGRGSGEKLFF. The CDR3 DNA reads TGTGCCAGCAGCTTGCTGGGGAGAGGGTCGGGTGAAAAACTGTTTTTT.

The count of this clone is one. This CDR3 is CASSLAGGETQYF. In nucleotides, the CDR3 is TGTGCCAGCAGCTTGGCCGGCGGAGAGACCCAGTACTTC. The chain combines TRBV5-4 with TRBJ2-5; no clear D gene. The CDR3 has 13 residues. From germline, CDR1 is SGHNT and CDR2 YYREEE (reference sequence). With 0 bases removed from V and 4 bases from J, the gap between germline ends came to 7 bases.

The chain couples TRBV7-2 to TRBJ2-7; TRBD1 aligns across 9 bases. J gave up 3 bases and V 2 bases, and 11 bases lay outside the gene matches. There are 17 residues in the CDR3. Per the germline V gene, CDR1 is SGHTA and CDR2 is FQGNSA. CDR3 residues: CASSLRGTGTFDYEQYF. CDR3 coding DNA: TGTGCCAGCAGCTTACGAGGGACAGGGACCTTCGACTACGAGCAGTACTTC.

This chain links TRBV7-2 with TRBJ2-3, with D perhaps matching TRBD1 (6 bases). The CDR3 is 15 amino acids. Trimming removed 5 bases at V and 6 bases at J, with 18 bases between. CDR1 and CDR2 (germline): SGHTA, FQGNSA. DNA for the CDR3: TGTGCCAGCAGCCGATGGACAGCTTCAGGGGATACGCAGTATTTT. Translating gives CASSRWTASGDTQYF.

The chain uses TRBV2 and TRBJ2-1; TRBD2 aligns across 12 bases. Germline CDR1 reads SNHLY; CDR2 reads FYNNEI. This CDR3 is built from 15 residues. The J segment lost 8 bases and the V segment lost 6 bases, leaving 8 bases of the junction unmatched. Written as DNA, the CDR3 is TGTGCCAGCAGCCCCACTAGCGGGGGGTCGTATGAGCAGTTCTTC. This encodes CASSPTSGGSYEQFF.